Listed below are T cell receptor beta chains from one sample, sequenced in a study of cytomegalovirus exposure and HLA in healthy donors. Measured with immunoSEQ multiplex PCR; TCRdb has only the in-frame clones, and not every one. Among approximately 140,000 clones, approximately 72% were seen once, and the ten largest hold approximately 6.5%. The sample was PBMCs. The receptor source for this set is a woman aged 55-70 years in good health and CMV-seronegative. Both conserved end residues are part of each CDR3. D genes are given only for firm matches. The size field is filled for only some rows; it gives once, few, many or a size class.

D gene: -
J gene: TRBJ2-1
clone size: few
V gene: TRBV7-8
CDR3 DNA: TGTGCCAGCAGCTGGCAGGTATCCAATGAGCAGTTCTTC
CDR3 protein: CASSWQVSNEQFF

D gene: TRBD2
J gene: TRBJ2-3
clone size: -
V gene: TRBV6-6
CDR3 DNA: TGTGCCAGCAGTTACTGGCTAGCGGCAGATACGCAGTATTTT
CDR3 protein: CASSYWLAADTQYF

D gene: -
J gene: TRBJ2-7
clone size: -
V gene: TRBV7-2
CDR3 DNA: TGTGCCAGCAGCGCCGGACTATCCGGGCAGTACTTC
CDR3 protein: CASSAGLSGQYF

D gene: -
J gene: TRBJ2-7
clone size: -
V gene: TRBV27
CDR3 DNA: TGTGCCAGCACGGACCGGGGGGCGGGGGCCTTTTACGAGCAGTACTTC
CDR3 protein: CASTDRGAGAFYEQYF

D gene: -
J gene: TRBJ2-7
clone size: -
V gene: TRBV29-1
CDR3 DNA: TGCAGCGTAGGGGGTGTTATAGGGAGCTACGAGCAGTACTTC
CDR3 protein: CSVGGVIGSYEQYF

D gene: -
J gene: TRBJ2-2
clone size: once
V gene: TRBV9
CDR3 DNA: TGTGCCAGCAGCGTAGGGCTGGACTCGAACACCGGGGAGCTGTTTTTT
CDR3 protein: CASSVGLDSNTGELFF

D gene: -
J gene: TRBJ2-5
clone size: -
V gene: TRBV6-6
CDR3 DNA: TGTGCCAGCCGCCCAGCAGGAGAGACCCAGTACTTC
CDR3 protein: CASRPAGETQYF

D gene: TRBD1
J gene: TRBJ1-2
clone size: -
V gene: TRBV15
CDR3 DNA: TGTGCCACCAGCAGAGATCGGGACAGCTATGGCTACACCTTC
CDR3 protein: CATSRDRDSYGYTF

D gene: -
J gene: TRBJ1-1
clone size: -
V gene: TRBV2
CDR3 DNA: TGTGCCAGCAGTGAATCGGGGAGAGGTGAAGCTTTCTTT
CDR3 protein: CASSESGRGEAFF

D gene: TRBD2
J gene: TRBJ2-5
clone size: -
V gene: TRBV27
CDR3 DNA: TGTGCCAGCAGTACGGGAGGGTTCGTGGCTGAGACCCAGTACTTC
CDR3 protein: CASSTGGFVAETQYF